This T cell receptor beta chain was sequenced in a study of beta chain features in type 1 diabetes. Notes on the study in general: Significant though moderate, a shortening of TCRB CDR3s appeared in all four CD4+ subsets of Type 1 diabetes patients.

Staining for CD45RO/CCR7/CD25/CD127/CD95/CD27 allowed sorting of CD4+ naive, central memory, regulatory and stem cell-like memory cells. Sequenced material consisted of expressed TCRB transcripts (all of the isolated RNA was reverse transcribed). It was found that naive, central memory and regulatory T cell samples averaged about 3.4 million reads. Clones were read by immunoSEQ multiplex PCR, and TCRdb kept only the in-frame ones, dropping some. Counted here are 640,000 or so clones, roughly 13% occurring once; the ten biggest clones make up 0.022%. This clone was seen a single time. As yet, its antigen is unknown. This CDR3 has 16 residues. V shed 5 bases and J 8 bases; nucleotides not matched to a gene: 7. CDR1 and CDR2 from the germline V gene are SGHVS and FQNEAQ.

The rearrangement uses TRBV7-8 and TRBJ1-6; 12 nucleotides line up with TRBD1. This TCR derives from a man between 18 and 35 years old with type 1 diabetes. Sequencing used naive CD4+ T cells from blood. The CDR3 here is CASSPGTGGIHSPLHF. The CDR3 DNA sequence: TGTGCCAGCAGCCCAGGGACAGGGGGCATTCATTCACCCCTCCACTTT.